This section outlines one T cell receptor beta chain sequence together with its context. The sample comes from a study of blood T cell repertoires in COVID-19. Study background: The United States, Italy and Spain supplied acute and convalescent COVID-19 samples.

J gave up 5 bases and V 5 bases, and 5 bases lay outside the gene matches. From germline, CDR1 is MDHEN and CDR2 SYDVKM. The CDR3 runs 15 residues. Profiled with immunoSEQ multiplex PCR; TCRdb holds only in-frame clones, not every one. Among about 76,000 clones listed, around 70% were seen once. Material for sequencing was peripheral blood. This clonotype was obtained from a man in his 70s with acute or convalescent COVID-19. The chain combines TRBV28 with TRBJ2-1, with 11 bases fitting TRBD1. The CDR3 sequence is CASSPGQGANNEQFF. The CDR3 DNA sequence: TGTGCCAGCAGTCCTGGACAGGGGGCTAACAATGAGCAGTTCTTC. Looking up the rest from reference TRBV28 and TRBJ2-1 gives the full variable domain: DVKVTQSSRYLVKRTGEKVFLECVQDMDHENMFWYRQDPGLGLRLIYFSYDVKMKEKGDIPEGYSVSREKKERFSLILESASTNQTSMYLCASSPGQGANNEQFFGPGTRLTVL.